This T cell receptor beta chain was retrieved from a study of T-cell memory formation after mild COVID-19. This clonotype was observed a handful of times. TCRdb re-derived calls from the 5' RACE reads in MiXCR, one entry per CDR3 protein. The data contain approximately 48,000 distinct CDR3 sequences, under 7.5% of them seen just once; the ten biggest clones take up roughly 1.5%. Germline-derived CDR1 and CDR2 are SGHTA and FQGTGA. The CDR3 loop spans 15 amino acids. Trimming left V 0 bases short and J 5 bases short, with 10 bases between. The chain links TRBV7-3 to TRBJ2-2, with D possibly being TRBD1 (6 bases). The TCR originated in a man younger than 35 who had mild COVID-19 (a few samples of this study predate the infection). Cell type and time point are not known. Material for sequencing was PBMCs or a T cell subset sorted from them (not recorded which). The CDR3 nucleotides are TGTGCCAGCAGCTTAACAGGGGGAACTACCGGGGAGCTGTTTTTT. As protein: CASSLTGGTTGELFF.